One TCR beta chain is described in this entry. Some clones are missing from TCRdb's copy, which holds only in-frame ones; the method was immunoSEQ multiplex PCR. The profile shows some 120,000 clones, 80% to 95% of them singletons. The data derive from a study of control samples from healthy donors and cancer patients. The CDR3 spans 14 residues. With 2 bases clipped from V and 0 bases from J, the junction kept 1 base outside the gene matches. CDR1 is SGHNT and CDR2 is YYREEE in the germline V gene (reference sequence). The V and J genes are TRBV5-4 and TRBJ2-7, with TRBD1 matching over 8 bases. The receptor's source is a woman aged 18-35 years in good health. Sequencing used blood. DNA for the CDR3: TGTGCCAGCAGCTTACAGGGGGGCTCCTACGAGCAGTACTTC. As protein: CASSLQGGSYEQYF. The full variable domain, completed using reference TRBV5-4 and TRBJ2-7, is ETGVTQSPTHLIKTRGQQVTLRCSSQSGHNTVSWYQQALGQGPQFIFQYYREEENGRGNFPPRFSGLQFPNYSSELNVNALELDDSALYLCASSLQGGSYEQYFGPGTRLTVT.